These T cell receptor beta chains were read from a single sample in a study of blood T cell repertoires in COVID-19. Repertoires were generated with immunoSEQ multiplex PCR, while TCRdb's copy carries only in-frame clones and drops some. This sample has 250,000 to 350,000 clones, with roughly 86% found just once. The specimen sequenced was peripheral blood. The receptor source for this set is a woman aged 25 to 39 who had recovered from COVID-19. CDR3s leave out the opening cysteine and the closing phenylalanine or tryptophan.

cdr3_length j_call v_call cdr3_aa
10 TRBJ1-6 TRBV6-5 ASSYRNSPLH
11 TRBJ1-4 TRBV12-3/TRBV12-4 ASSFVSGEKLF
12 TRBJ1-1 TRBV30 AWGARRLGTEAF
12 TRBJ2-3 TRBV6-5 AGSYAGGTDTQY
11 TRBJ2-1 TRBV12-3/TRBV12-4 ASSSTSGGVQF
11 TRBJ2-7 TRBV3-1/TRBV3-2 ASSQDPVPEQY
12 TRBJ2-7 TRBV5-1 ASSTQGFGYEQY
16 TRBJ2-3 TRBV7-9 ASSLVPRTRNPTDTQY
12 TRBJ2-5 TRBV5-4 ASSLLLASETQY
12 TRBJ2-2 TRBV29-1 SAARQGGFGELF
13 TRBJ1-4 TRBV14 ASSQRRGLGEKLF
11 TRBJ2-5 TRBV2 ASSVEGKETQY
11 TRBJ1-1 TRBV7-2 ASSFARGTEAF
11 TRBJ2-1 TRBV6-5 ASRGLSPNEQF
12 TRBJ1-1 TRBV19 ASSRDIEDTEAF
13 TRBJ2-7 TRBV6-5 ASISTLAGGSEQY
11 TRBJ2-5 TRBV15 ATSIGSQETQY
13 TRBJ2-7 TRBV19 ASSIGTSGIYEQY
15 TRBJ1-2 TRBV19 ASTLGTGGAEGYGYT
10 TRBJ2-3 TRBV27 ASSSSGDTQY
10 TRBJ1-2 TRBV7-2 ASSLQGIGYT
13 TRBJ2-5 TRBV18 ASSPGRVVQETQY
10 TRBJ2-4 TRBV5-1 ASGLAGDIQY
11 TRBJ2-7 TRBV2 ASRGQAEGEQY
11 TRBJ1-5 TRBV19 ASSTQPPTGQH
10 TRBJ1-1 TRBV10-2 ATGGPYTEAF
12 TRBJ2-7 TRBV5-6 ASSLGLVAYEQY
13 TRBJ2-7 TRBV6-5 ASSYSTSGGYEQY
13 TRBJ1-1 TRBV6-2/TRBV6-3 ASSYSRPPNTEAF
11 TRBJ2-7 TRBV19 ASSRQGADEQY
14 TRBJ2-7 TRBV18 ASSPLPHTGINEQY
13 TRBJ1-2 TRBV21-1 ASSKATETNYGYT
13 TRBJ1-1 TRBV9 ASSVGRYADTEAF
13 TRBJ2-5 TRBV3-1/TRBV3-2 ASSQASGRQETQY
16 TRBJ1-1 TRBV18 ASSPLLQGNAGDTEAF
11 TRBJ2-5 TRBV5-1 ASSLGQGETQY
13 TRBJ2-1 TRBV28 ASSLASYYYNEQF
13 TRBJ2-7 TRBV7-2 ASSGRDRGSYEQY
11 TRBJ2-3 TRBV24-1 ATDSGRADTQY
13 TRBJ2-7 TRBV6-2/TRBV6-3 ASSYTPGQTYEQY
14 TRBJ1-2 TRBV6-2/TRBV6-3 ASSYPPGQGARGYT